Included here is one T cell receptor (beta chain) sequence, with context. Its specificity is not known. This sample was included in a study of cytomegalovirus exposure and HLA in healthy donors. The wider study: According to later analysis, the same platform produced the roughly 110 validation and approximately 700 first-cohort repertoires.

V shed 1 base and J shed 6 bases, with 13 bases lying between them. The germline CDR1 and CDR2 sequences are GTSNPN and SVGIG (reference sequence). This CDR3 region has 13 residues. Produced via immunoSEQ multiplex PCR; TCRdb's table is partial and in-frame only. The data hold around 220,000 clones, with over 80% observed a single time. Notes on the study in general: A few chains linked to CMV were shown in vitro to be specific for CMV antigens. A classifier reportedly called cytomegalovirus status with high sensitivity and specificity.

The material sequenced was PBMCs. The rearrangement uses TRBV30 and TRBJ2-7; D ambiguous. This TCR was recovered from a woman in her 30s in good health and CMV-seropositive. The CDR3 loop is CAWSGQNPFEQYF. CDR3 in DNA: TGTGCCTGGAGTGGGCAGAACCCCTTCGAGCAGTACTTC.